This T cell receptor (beta chain) was sequenced in a study of T cell changes during pregnancy in multiple sclerosis (dated by TCRdb to the late 2010s). About the investigation overall: The study examined how the T cell repertoire changed over the course of pregnancy in women with multiple sclerosis.

This clone was seen a single time. This receptor's antigen is unknown. The input lacks base qualities; no much larger clone sits a single base away. CDR1 and CDR2, per the germline V gene, are SQVTM and ANQGSEA. The CDR3 runs 13 residues from the cysteine to the phenylalanine. The kept DNA is CDR3 alone, 39 bases in frame from the first base. Trimming costs V 5 bases and J 1 base, and their ends lie 9 bases apart. Library preparation was by the immunoSEQ multiplex PCR assay. TCRdb mirrors the immuneACCESS table, restricted to in-frame sequences. Some clones are absent from its copies; in checked studies, under half trace to an unresolved V gene, and the reason for the others is unknown. This sample comprises more than 15,000 clones, around 90% of them detected only once. Of the sample, 1.3% falls within the top ten clones.

The source was CD4+ T cells from peripheral blood mononuclear cells, collected in the first trimester of pregnancy. In this chain, TRBV29-1 is recombined with TRBJ1-5; no D segment can be confidently identified. The clonotype comes from a female donor in good health, enrolled as a control in a pregnancy study. The CDR3 protein is CSVHSGSNQPQHF. In nucleotide form, the sequence is TGCAGCGTTCATTCGGGGAGCAATCAGCCCCAGCATTTT. Reference TRBV29-1 and TRBJ1-5 proteins supply the regions before and after the CDR3; the full variable domain is: SAVISQKPSRDICQRGTSLTIQCQVDSQVTMMFWYRQQPGQSLTLIATANQGSEATYESGFVIDKFPISRPNLTFSTLTVSNMSPEDSSIYLCSVHSGSNQPQHFGDGTRLSIL.